The 27 T cell receptor beta chains below come from one sample, sequenced in a study of blood T cell repertoires in COVID-19. TCRdb keeps only in-frame clones here, not all; method: immunoSEQ multiplex PCR. The profile shows about 15,000 clones, 85% to 95% of them singletons. Source material: peripheral blood. The receptors here all came from a human donor with active COVID-19. The donor label of this sample is uncertain.

This chain links TRBV5-1 with TRBJ1-4, with TRBD1 matching over 10 bases. The CDR3 runs 15 residues. CDR1 and CDR2 from the germline V gene are SGHRS and YFSETQ. V gave up 3 bases and J gave up 6 bases; unmatched junction bases: 5. As DNA, the CDR3 is TGCGCCAGCAGCTCTTGGACAGGGGGTGATGAAAAACTGTTTTTT. It codes for CASSSWTGGDEKLFF. The full variable domain, its missing parts supplied by reference TRBV5-1 and TRBJ1-4, is KAGVTQTPRYLIKTRGQQVTLSCSPISGHRSVSWYQQTPGQGLQFLFEYFSETQRNKGNFPGRFSGRQFSNSRSEMNVSTLELGDSALYLCASSSWTGGDEKLFFGSGTQLSVL.

V is TRBV30 and J is TRBJ2-6; 11 nucleotides agree with TRBD1. The CDR3 is made up of 18 amino acids. Trimming cost V 4 bases and J 0 bases; bases outside gene matches: 8. CDR1 is GTSNPN and CDR2 is SVGIG in the germline V gene (reference sequence). The CDR3 sequence is CAWTKGTGGYSGANVLTF. In DNA, the CDR3 is TGTGCCTGGACCAAAGGGACAGGGGGTTACTCTGGGGCCAACGTCCTGACTTTC.

The genes are TRBV28 and TRBJ1-5; a weak D match, TRBD1 (6 bases). The CDR3 contains 15 residues. The V gene's germline CDR1 is MDHEN and CDR2 SYDVKM. Trimming removed 4 bases at V and 5 bases at J, with 15 bases between. Here the CDR3 DNA reads TGTGCCAGCAGTTCCCCCCGGGACAACCATCAGCCCCAGCATTTT. This encodes CASSSPRDNHQPQHF.

This chain joins TRBV3-1 (or the pseudogene TRBV3-2) and TRBJ2-5; weak D call: TRBD1 (5 bases). The CDR3 is 12 residues long. The germline CDR1 and CDR2 sequences are LGHDT and YNNKEL (reference sequence). V was clipped by 9 bases and J by 8 bases, with 16 bases between them. The CDR3 sequence is CASSEFTGTQYF. The CDR3 DNA sequence: TGTGCCAGTTCTGAGTTTACAGGTACCCAGTACTTC.

J is TRBJ1-5 and V is TRBV28; TRBD1 aligns across 10 bases. The germline gives CDR1 MDHEN, CDR2 SYDVKM. This CDR3 comprises 16 residues. V lost 5 bases and J lost 4; bases outside the gene matches: 8. DNA of the CDR3: TGTGCCAGCAGTCCCCCCCGGACAGGGGGAAATCAGCCCCAGCATTTT. Its translation: CASSPPRTGGNQPQHF. Drawing the rest from reference TRBV28 and TRBJ1-5, the complete variable domain is DVKVTQSSRYLVKRTGEKVFLECVQDMDHENMFWYRQDPGLGLRLIYFSYDVKMKEKGDIPEGYSVSREKKERFSLILESASTNQTSMYLCASSPPRTGGNQPQHFGDGTRLSIL.

CDR3 DNA sequence: TGTGCCAGCAGTTATGAGTGGGGGGGGGTCGAGCAGTACTTC. Translation: CASSYEWGGVEQYF. This sequence joins TRBV6-5 and TRBJ2-7, with TRBD2 identical over 7 bases. The J segment lost 6 bases and the V segment lost 3 bases, leaving 8 bases of the junction unmatched. Germline CDR1 reads MNHEY; CDR2 reads SVGAGI. This CDR3 contains 14 residues.

The rearrangement uses TRBV7-9 and TRBJ1-1; 7 nucleotides agree with TRBD1. The V gene end was trimmed by 1 base and the J gene end by 5 bases; junction bases not matched to a gene: 4. CDR1 is SEHNR and CDR2 is FQNEAQ in the germline V gene (reference sequence). The CDR3 has 14 residues. CDR3 DNA sequence: TGTGCCAGCAGCTTAGGAGGGGGCGGGACTGAAGCTTTCTTT. Its protein product is CASSLGGGGTEAFF. Variable domain in full (rest from reference TRBV7-9 and TRBJ1-1): DTGVSQNPRHKITKRGQNVTFRCDPISEHNRLYWYRQTLGQGPEFLTYFQNEAQLEKSRLLSDRFSAERPKGSFSTLEIQRTEQGDSAMYLCASSLGGGGTEAFFGQGTRLTVV.

This sequence joins TRBV11-2 and TRBJ2-5; 13 bases fit TRBD2. The CDR3 covers 15 residues. From germline, CDR1 is SGHAT and CDR2 FQNNGV. The junction had 4 bases not matched to a gene; V was cut back by 4 bases and J by 5 bases. CDR3: CASSSLAGGEETQYF. CDR3 bases: TGTGCCAGCAGCTCACTAGCGGGGGGGGAGGAGACCCAGTACTTC.

The chain links TRBV2 to TRBJ1-6, with TRBD1 identical over 8 bases. This CDR3 is 18 amino acids long. J gave up 0 bases and V 6 bases, and 10 bases lay outside the gene matches. Germline V gene data show CDR1 as SNHLY and CDR2 as FYNNEI. The chain's CDR3 is CASSRTGLGSSYNSPLHF. CDR3 DNA: TGTGCCAGCAGCCGGACAGGGCTTGGGAGCTCCTATAATTCACCCCTCCACTTT.

The rearrangement uses TRBV3-1 (or the pseudogene TRBV3-2) and TRBJ1-1; TRBD1 might be the D (6 bases). Deletions cut 0 bases from V and 4 bases from J, with 18 bases between. Germline values: CDR1 LGHDT, CDR2 YNNKEL (reference sequence). The CDR3 has 17 amino acids. This CDR3 is CASSQEGRGGWGTEAFF. In nucleotides, the CDR3 is TGTGCCAGCAGCCAAGAGGGCAGGGGTGGTTGGGGCACTGAAGCTTTCTTT.

This chain's CDR3 is CASRALAGRTGELFF. CDR3 nucleotide sequence: TGTGCCAGCAGAGCACTAGCGGGGAGGACCGGGGAGCTGTTTTTT. The chain couples TRBV6-5 to TRBJ2-2, with TRBD2 matching 10 bases. V dropped 6 bases and J dropped 5; count of bases not matched to a gene: 6. Looked up from germline, CDR1 is MNHEY and CDR2 is SVGAGI. The CDR3 contains 15 residues.

This clone was counted between two and nine times. The chain employs TRBV29-1 and TRBJ2-1; D unresolved. Germline loops: CDR1 SQVTM, CDR2 ANQGSEA. V was cut by 2 bases and J by 6 bases, with 20 bases left in between. The length of the CDR3 is 16 residues. CDR3 region: CSVERTMSLPGNEQFF. The DNA of the CDR3 is TGCAGCGTTGAACGCACGATGAGCCTACCGGGCAATGAGCAGTTCTTC.

The chain carries TRBV19 and TRBJ2-2; D uncertain. The CDR3 runs 11 residues. Germline-derived CDR1 and CDR2 are LNHDA and SQIVND (reference sequence). Trimming took off 8 bases at V and 5 bases at J, with 6 bases between the two ends. In DNA, the CDR3 is TGTGCCAGTTCTAATACCGGGGAGCTGTTTTTT. Its translation: CASSNTGELFF.

The rearrangement joins TRBV21-1 to TRBJ1-2; whether TRBD1, the table's D call, matches the DNA was not checked. TRBV21-1 is noted as a pseudogene. This CDR3 is built from 15 residues. The chain's CDR3 is CASSKGAGSSYGYTF. Here the CDR3 DNA reads TGTGCCAGCAGCAAAGGTGCAGGCTCTTCCTATGGCTACACCTTC.

The genes are TRBV28 and TRBJ1-1; D ambiguous. Trimming left V 5 bases short and J 0 bases short, with 10 bases between. The CDR3 covers 14 residues. CDR1 and CDR2 from the germline V gene are MDHEN and SYDVKM. CDR3 bases: TGTGCCAGCAGTCAGCGGCGATTGAACACTGAAGCTTTCTTT. Translated, it gives CASSQRRLNTEAFF.

The chain has TRBV6-5 and TRBJ2-5, with a weak D call TRBD2 (6 bases). The germline CDR1 and CDR2 sequences are MNHEY and SVGAGI. The CDR3 is 14 amino acids. The germline V and J ends were trimmed by 6 bases and 5 bases, with 16 bases remaining between them. Here the CDR3 reads CASRSPRRGETQYF. CDR3 nucleotides: TGTGCCAGCAGATCCCCCCGCCGGGGGGAGACCCAGTACTTC.

The rearrangement joins TRBV7-6 to TRBJ1-6, with D possibly matching TRBD1 (6 bases). The germline gives CDR1 SGHVS, CDR2 FNYEAQ. The length of the CDR3 is 16 residues. V was shortened by 2 bases and J by 10 bases, with 18 bases between the two germline ends. The CDR3 DNA sequence: TGTGCCAGCAGCTTATACGGATTACAGGGCGGATCACCCCTCCACTTT. This translates into CASSLYGLQGGSPLHF.

The CDR3 DNA follows: TGTGCCACCAGTGATTGGGGTAGCGGGGCCACCGGGGAGCTGTTTTTT. This codes for CATSDWGSGATGELFF. V usage is TRBV24-1 and J usage is TRBJ2-2, with TRBD2 matching over 8 bases. J gave up 4 bases and V 2 bases, and 5 bases lay outside the gene matches. This CDR3 spans 16 amino acids. From germline, CDR1 is KGHDR and CDR2 SFDVKD.

V usage is TRBV5-8 and J usage is TRBJ1-1; TRBD1 might be the D (5 bases). CDR1 SGHTS and CDR2 YDEGEE come from the germline V gene. This CDR3 comprises 14 residues. V dropped 6 bases and J dropped 3 bases, with 15 bases sitting between them. The CDR3 region has the DNA TGTGCCAGCACCCAGTTGGAGGGGTACACTGAAGCTTTCTTT. This sequence encodes CASTQLEGYTEAFF. Full variable domain (rest looked up from reference TRBV5-8 and TRBJ1-1): EAGVTQSPTHLIKTRGQQATLRCSPISGHTSVYWYQQALGLGLQFLLWYDEGEERNRGNFPPRFSGRQFPNYSSELNVNALELEDSALYLCASTQLEGYTEAFFGQGTRLTVV.

The chain couples TRBV7-9 to TRBJ2-7; 9 bases line up with TRBD1. This CDR3 spans 15 amino acids. Germline loops: CDR1 SEHNR, CDR2 FQNEAQ (reference sequence). The V and J ends lost 5 bases and 3 bases, in that order; junction bases with no gene match: 8. The CDR3 here is CASSTNRGLNYEQYF. The DNA for the CDR3 is TGTGCCAGCAGCACCAACAGGGGGCTAAACTACGAGCAGTACTTC.

The chain recombines TRBV28 with TRBJ2-1; 11 positions match TRBD2. The CDR3 consists of 16 residues. CDR1 and CDR2 from the germline V gene are MDHEN and SYDVKM. Trimming removed 5 bases from V and 4 bases from J; junction bases left unmatched: 7. CDR3 nucleotides: TGTGCCAGCAGTCCGCCACTAGCGGGAGATTACAATGAGCAGTTCTTC. This gives the protein CASSPPLAGDYNEQFF.

CDR3 protein: CASSESGTITEAFF. In nucleotides, the CDR3 is TGTGCCAGCAGTGAATCGGGGACAATCACTGAAGCTTTCTTT. J is TRBJ1-1 and V is TRBV2; D may be TRBD1 (6 bases). Trimming took off 2 bases at V and 4 bases at J, with 11 bases between the two ends. Germline V gives CDR1 SNHLY, CDR2 FYNNEI. The CDR3 contains 14 residues.

The rearrangement uses TRBV5-4 and TRBJ1-2; D unclear. This CDR3 has 15 residues. The germline V and J ends were trimmed by 4 bases and 0 bases, with 13 bases remaining between them. The germline gives CDR1 SGHNT, CDR2 YYREEE (reference sequence). DNA for the CDR3: TGTGCCAGCAGCCCCTCTACCGCGGCTAACTATGGCTACACCTTC. It specifies CASSPSTAANYGYTF.

The V and J genes are TRBV2 and TRBJ2-2, with D maybe TRBD1 (5 bases). V was clipped by 6 bases and J by 4 bases, with 15 bases between them. CDR3 length: 15 residues. CDR1 is SNHLY, CDR2 FYNNEI, per germline. CDR3 DNA: TGTGCCAGCAGCCCCCTGATAGGGGCCACCGGGGAGCTGTTTTTT. This encodes CASSPLIGATGELFF.

The J gene is TRBJ2-3, the V gene TRBV6-5; D might be TRBD2 (6 bases). Trimming shortened V by 8 bases and J by 4 bases, and 13 bases separated the two germline ends. This CDR3 contains 13 residues. Germline CDR1 and CDR2: MNHEY and SVGAGI. The CDR3 here is CASLGRPADTQYF. The CDR3 nucleotides are TGTGCCAGCCTAGGGAGGCCGGCAGATACGCAGTATTTT.

The CDR3 nucleotides are TGCGCCAGCAGCCAAGCTCTCCCCGGGACAGGAAACCAAGAGACCCAGTACTTC. The encoded protein is CASSQALPGTGNQETQYF. V is TRBV4-1 and J is TRBJ2-5; TRBD1 agrees at 8 bases. This CDR3 has 18 amino acids. J lost 0 bases, V lost 1 base, and 10 bases had no gene match. CDR1 MGHRA and CDR2 YSYEKL come from the germline V gene.

The chain links TRBV11-2 to TRBJ2-7, with 9 bases fitting TRBD2. The CDR3 extends over 17 amino acids. The V gene end was trimmed by 5 bases and the J gene end by 3 bases; junction bases not matched to a gene: 14. From germline, CDR1 is SGHAT and CDR2 FQNNGV. The CDR3 sequence is CASSPYPGLSGSYEQYF. CDR3 in DNA: TGTGCCAGCAGCCCCTACCCCGGACTTAGCGGGAGCTACGAGCAGTACTTC.